This record concerns one T cell receptor (beta chain) sequence. Its antigen is not identified. A CD45RO-CCR7+CD27+CD95- profile was what naive CD8+ T cells displayed. The record originates from a study of CXCR3-negative and CXCR3-positive naive CD8 T cells. Overall study results and limits: With respect to TRBV-TRBJ usage, naive CXCR3-negative and CXCR3-positive cells were similar; memory differed.

UMI-tagged TRB cDNA libraries were built via 5' RACE. TCRdb reprocessed the 5' RACE reads, with one entry per CDR3 protein and no DNA. This table holds some 130,000 distinct CDR3 sequences. Germline V gene sequence: CDR1 SGHRS, CDR2 YFSETQ. This CDR3 region has 15 residues. This clonotype originated in a human donor in good health. Some clones in this sample may be carry-over from other donors' samples. Sequencing was performed on naive CXCR3- CD8+ T cells from blood. The sample's subset: CD45RO-CCR7+CD27+CD95- naive CD8+ T cells lacking CXCR3 (TNR3-). The gene calls are TRBV5-1 and TRBJ1-2; TCRdb's D gene call, TRBD1, goes unchecked for lack of DNA. CDR3: CASSHRQGRDYGYTF.